Listed below are T cell receptor beta chains from one sample, sequenced in a study of technical replicates of blood from four donors. Profiling relied on immunoSEQ multiplex PCR, and the TCRdb table lists in-frame clones only, not all of them. The sample carries 55,000 to 65,000 clones, almost 97% recorded once. The sample consisted of T cells isolated from PBMCs. The receptors were sampled from a human donor in good health. Both conserved end residues are part of each CDR3. Each record gives: clone size, CDR3 length, J gene, V gene, D gene, CDR3 protein. A D gene is named only where the DNA matches it firmly. The size entry is marked missing in some rows and otherwise reads once, few, many or a size class.

NA | 14 | TRBJ2-7 | TRBV7-9 | TRBD2 | CASSLVAGFREQYF
NA | 15 | TRBJ2-2 | TRBV13 | TRBD2 | CASSYSGANTGELFF
NA | 14 | TRBJ2-7 | TRBV6-5 | NA | CASKSRQVSYEQYF
once | 12 | TRBJ1-2 | TRBV2 | NA | CASSERGFGYTF
NA | 14 | TRBJ2-3 | TRBV27 | NA | CASSFGGSTDTQYF
once | 15 | TRBJ2-3 | TRBV5-1 | TRBD2 | CASSLILADTDTQYF
NA | 15 | TRBJ1-1 | TRBV5-6 | NA | CASSGLDRMNTEAFF
NA | 15 | TRBJ1-1 | TRBV9 | NA | CASSVVPGGITEAFF
NA | 15 | TRBJ2-7 | TRBV28 | TRBD2 | CASSDHSGRIYEQYF
NA | 15 | TRBJ2-3 | TRBV4-1 | TRBD2 | CASSRLAGSADTQYF
once | 14 | TRBJ2-5 | TRBV12-5 | NA | CASGLAGLEETQYF
NA | 14 | TRBJ2-5 | TRBV5-1 | TRBD1 | CASSLEGAEETQYF
NA | 14 | TRBJ2-7 | TRBV6-5 | TRBD1 | CASSYSTGTYEQYF
NA | 15 | TRBJ2-7 | TRBV12-2 | NA | CASRLRRLLGNEQYF
NA | 11 | TRBJ2-7 | TRBV5-1 | NA | CASSRAGEQYF
NA | 16 | TRBJ2-3 | TRBV30 | NA | CACLKARNPSTDTQYF
NA | 14 | TRBJ1-2 | TRBV4-1 | NA | CASSHRTANYGYTF
NA | 14 | TRBJ1-1 | TRBV27 | NA | CASSWQGLNTEAFF
NA | 15 | TRBJ2-7 | TRBV28 | TRBD2 | CASRPDGLAVYEQYF
NA | 15 | TRBJ2-1 | TRBV6-5 | TRBD2 | CASSYVASGYNEQFF
NA | 20 | TRBJ2-1 | TRBV5-8 | NA | CASSLAWDTPNIEDYNEQFF
NA | 14 | TRBJ1-6 | TRBV11-3 | NA | CASSLELLASPLHF
NA | 14 | TRBJ1-5 | TRBV4-2 | TRBD1 | CASSRGTESQPQHF
NA | 14 | TRBJ2-7 | TRBV7-9 | TRBD1 | CASSGQGASYEQYF
NA | 13 | TRBJ2-7 | TRBV28 | TRBD1 | CASSAGGRYEQYF
NA | 12 | TRBJ1-2 | TRBV2 | NA | CASSTVNYGYTF
NA | 16 | TRBJ2-1 | TRBV4-1 | TRBD2 | CASSQGLAGGYNEQFF
NA | 13 | TRBJ2-2 | TRBV6-4 | NA | CASRDINTGELFF
NA | 15 | TRBJ2-5 | TRBV6-5 | TRBD2 | CASSGGGGARETQYF
NA | 18 | TRBJ2-3 | TRBV12-5 | NA | CASGSTTGGWSGLDTQYF
NA | 15 | TRBJ2-7 | TRBV4-1 | TRBD2 | CASSPQGTSSYEQYF
NA | 17 | TRBJ1-5 | TRBV4-1 | NA | CASSHLGSGGANQPQHF
NA | 16 | TRBJ1-2 | TRBV9 | NA | CASSVGGSRLVGGYTF
NA | 15 | TRBJ2-7 | TRBV9 | TRBD2 | CASSAPGLASAEQYF
NA | 14 | TRBJ2-4 | TRBV14 | NA | CASTIVEAKNIQYF
NA | 16 | TRBJ2-3 | TRBV9 | NA | CASSVDGSLGTDTQYF
NA | 16 | TRBJ2-3 | TRBV5-1 | NA | CASRFAGAGSADTQYF
NA | 15 | TRBJ2-1 | TRBV6-6 | TRBD2 | CASSTPRTSVYEQFF
NA | 15 | TRBJ1-3 | TRBV11-2 | NA | CASSLSTVRGNTIYF
NA | 14 | TRBJ1-5 | TRBV6-1 | NA | CASTQAGINQPQHF
NA | 17 | TRBJ1-5 | TRBV10-1 | NA | CASSDPIGGFSNQPQHF
NA | 15 | TRBJ2-1 | TRBV4-1 | TRBD2 | CASSLGASGNNEQFF
NA | 14 | TRBJ1-1 | TRBV13 | NA | CASSFPSVFTEAFF
NA | 15 | TRBJ1-4 | TRBV30 | TRBD1 | CAWTGTGTPNEKLFF
NA | 14 | TRBJ1-1 | TRBV5-6 | NA | CASSLGSTDLGAFF
NA | 14 | TRBJ2-7 | TRBV2 | TRBD2 | CASSESGSGYEQYF
NA | 12 | TRBJ2-7 | TRBV13 | NA | CASSRDFYEQYF
NA | 16 | TRBJ2-7 | TRBV4-1 | TRBD1 | CASSQLLGQLPYEQYF
NA | 13 | TRBJ2-1 | TRBV29-1 | NA | CSVGSGSYNEQFF
NA | 15 | TRBJ1-6 | TRBV5-8 | NA | CASSLYLGANSPLHF
NA | 16 | TRBJ2-3 | TRBV10-3 | NA | CAISDSLGGPTDTQYF
NA | 18 | TRBJ1-5 | TRBV6-4 | TRBD1 | CASIGTGTRVPCNQPQHF
NA | 13 | TRBJ1-1 | TRBV29-1 | NA | CSVESGISSEAFF
NA | 13 | TRBJ2-7 | TRBV4-1 | TRBD1 | CASSQRQGHEQYF
once | 13 | TRBJ2-7 | TRBV7-6 | TRBD1 | CASSSGQGGEQYF